A single T cell receptor (beta chain) is shown here with its context. The sample originates from a study of blood T cell repertoires in COVID-19. Study at large: There were acute and convalescent COVID-19 samples, and they came from the United States, Italy and Spain. The cDNA or gDNA used as material had been derived from T cells, B-cell-depleted T cells, or PBMCs.

Original processing methods: Nucleated cell number was recorded as an estimate derived from reference gene primer amplification. Assay: immunoSEQ multiplex PCR; the TCRdb copy retains only in-frame clones and omits some. Clone size and the V and J calls come from that table; the DNA yielded D and trimming. The table lists about 52,000 clones, around 81% of them singletons. The receptor was derived from a man between 65 and 85 years old with active COVID-19. Sequencing was carried out using peripheral blood.

CDR3 sequence (DNA): TGTGCCAGCAGCTCATGGCTACAGGGGAACGAGCAGTACTTC. Translation gives CASSSWLQGNEQYF. The rearrangement uses TRBV11-2 and TRBJ2-7; 7 positions match TRBD1. With 4 bases clipped from V and 5 bases from J, the junction kept 8 bases outside the gene matches. The CDR3 extends over 14 amino acids. Germline V CDR1 and CDR2: SGHAT, FQNNGV.